These T cell receptor beta chains were read from a single sample in a study of CD8 T cells in Susac syndrome. TCRdb ran MiXCR on the immunoSEQ multiplex PCR reads and lists one entry per CDR3 protein. The sample includes some 75,000 distinct CDR3 sequences, approximately 93% of them seen just once. Material for sequencing was CD8+ T cells from PBMCs. All receptors derive from a human donor with Susac syndrome. Each CDR3 is given with its conserved first and last residue. A D gene is named only where the DNA matches it firmly. Expanded clones are given a class, and other clones once, few, many or no size at all.

.,TRBJ1-4,TRBV6-5,TRBD1,TGTGCCAGCAGTCACAGGGGTAGCAATAATGAAAAACTGTTTTTT,CASSHRGSNNEKLFF
.,TRBJ2-3,TRBV3-1,TRBD2,TGTGCCAGCAGCCAAGGACTAGCGGGAGCCTCTAGCACAGATACGCAGTATTTT,CASSQGLAGASSTDTQYF
.,TRBJ2-3,TRBV12-3/TRBV12-4,.,TGTGCCAGCAGTTTCGAAAAGAGCCGCACAGATACGCAGTATTTT,CASSFEKSRTDTQYF
.,TRBJ1-4,TRBV6-6,.,TGTGCCAGCAGCCCCCTCCAAAAGGGGATTGAAAAACTGTTTTTT,CASSPLQKGIEKLFF
.,TRBJ2-7,TRBV7-6,.,TGTGCCAGCAGCTTAGTTCCGGAGGACACCACCTACGAGCAGTACTTC,CASSLVPEDTTYEQYF
.,TRBJ2-3,TRBV7-6,TRBD2,TGTGCCAGCAGCTCCCTAGCGGGAGCTCGGGCAGATACGCAGTATTTT,CASSSLAGARADTQYF
.,TRBJ2-1,TRBV12-3/TRBV12-4,.,TGTGCCAGCAGCCTGCTGGGGTTTCTGGATGAGCAGTTCTTC,CASSLLGFLDEQFF
.,TRBJ1-6,TRBV2,.,TGTGCCAGCTTGACGGAAATTGGTTATTCACCCCTCCACTTT,CASLTEIGYSPLHF
.,TRBJ2-2,TRBV4-2,TRBD2,TGTGCCAGCAGCCAAGATCGCGCCCGGACTAGCGGGACTTCCGGGGAGCTGTTTTTT,CASSQDRARTSGTSGELFF
.,TRBJ2-6,TRBV5-1,.,TGCGCCAGCAGCTTAAACCCCCGCCGGTTATCTGGGGCCAACGTCCTGACTTTC,CASSLNPRRLSGANVLTF
.,TRBJ1-1,TRBV2,.,TGTGCCAGCAGGCAGGGTGTCGGGACTGAAGCTTTCTTT,CASRQGVGTEAFF
.,TRBJ2-5,TRBV4-3,TRBD2,TGCGCCAGCAGCCCAGGACTAGCGGAAGAGACCCAGTACTTC,CASSPGLAEETQYF
.,TRBJ1-1,TRBV7-2,.,TGTGCCAGCAGCTTGACAGGAGGCACTGAAGCTTTCTTT,CASSLTGGTEAFF
.,TRBJ2-5,TRBV20-1,.,TGCAGTGCGGACCTAACTAGGGACGCACAAGAGACCCAGTACTTC,CSADLTRDAQETQYF
.,TRBJ2-2,TRBV20-1,TRBD2,TGCAGTGCAGGGGTCCGCGGGAGGGCCGCCGGGGAGCTGTTTTTT,CSAGVRGRAAGELFF
.,TRBJ2-2,TRBV7-3,.,TGTGCCAGCAGCCTCCACGGGGGGCGCAACACCGGGGAGCTGTTTTTT,CASSLHGGRNTGELFF
.,TRBJ2-7,TRBV6-2/TRBV6-3,.,TGTGCCAGCAGTTACGTAGCCAGGGGGACTCACGAGCAGTACTTC,CASSYVARGTHEQYF
.,TRBJ1-2,TRBV7-9,.,TGTGCCAGCAGCGCGCGCAGGGAGGACTATGGCTACACCTTC,CASSARREDYGYTF
.,TRBJ2-1,TRBV27,.,TGTGCCAGCAGCAAAAGGGCCAGGGTCAATGAGCAGTTCTTC,CASSKRARVNEQFF
.,TRBJ2-7,TRBV7-9,.,TGTGCCAGCAGCTTCGGAGTTTCCAACCCCTACGAGCAGTACTTC,CASSFGVSNPYEQYF
.,TRBJ2-6,TRBV12-3/TRBV12-4,TRBD2,TGTGCCAGCAGTTCGACTAGCGGGACTCTTTACTCTGGGGCCAACGTCCTGACTTTC,CASSSTSGTLYSGANVLTF
.,TRBJ2-4,TRBV4-3,TRBD1,TGCGCCAGCAGCCAGCAATACTCAACAGGGGGCAAAAACATTCAGTACTTC,CASSQQYSTGGKNIQYF
.,TRBJ2-1,TRBV7-6,.,TGTGCCAGCAGCGCCCCGGGGGCCGCGGAGCAGTTCTTC,CASSAPGAAEQFF
.,TRBJ2-7,TRBV6-2/TRBV6-3,.,TGTGCCAGCAGTTATTGGAGGGGTGCCTACGAGCAGTACTTC,CASSYWRGAYEQYF
once,TRBJ2-7,TRBV5-1,.,TGCGCCAGCAGCTCCGGACCGAAACCTTCCTACGAGCAGTACTTC,CASSSGPKPSYEQYF
.,TRBJ1-5,TRBV6-1,.,TGTGCCAGCGGTAGAACCGATAGCAATCAGCCCCAGCATTTT,CASGRTDSNQPQHF
.,TRBJ2-1,TRBV30,TRBD2,TGTGCCTGGTCGGGACTAGCGGTTTACAATGAGCAGTTCTTC,CAWSGLAVYNEQFF
.,TRBJ2-7,TRBV18,TRBD1,TGTGCCAGCTCACCGCAAAGACAGGGGGCGACCTACGAGCAGTACTTC,CASSPQRQGATYEQYF
.,TRBJ2-7,TRBV6-2/TRBV6-3,TRBD1,TGTGCCAGCAGCTACGGGACAGACATCTACGAGCAGTACTTC,CASSYGTDIYEQYF
.,TRBJ2-4,TRBV14,.,TGTGCCAGCAGCCAAGATGGACCGAAAAACATTCAGTACTTC,CASSQDGPKNIQYF
.,TRBJ2-2,TRBV5-4,.,TGTGCCAGCAGCTTGGGGGTAGCGTTGGACACCGGGGAGCTGTTTTTT,CASSLGVALDTGELFF
.,TRBJ1-2,TRBV20-1,.,TGCAGTGCTAGTGCCAGGGGTGGATATGGCTACACCTTC,CSASARGGYGYTF
.,TRBJ1-2,TRBV9,.,TGTGCCAGCAGCGTGGAGCCAGGGAGTTACTATGGCTACACCTTC,CASSVEPGSYYGYTF
.,TRBJ1-1,TRBV7-9,.,TGTGCCAGCAGCCAGATGGGGGGAACTGAAGCTTTCTTT,CASSQMGGTEAFF
once,TRBJ2-6,TRBV19,TRBD1,TGTGCCAGTAGTCAGGGGGCGTCCGGGGCCAACGTCCTGACTTTC,CASSQGASGANVLTF
.,TRBJ2-7,TRBV5-1,TRBD2,TGCGCCAGCAGCCTTGGACTAGCGGTGGGGTACGAGCAGTACTTC,CASSLGLAVGYEQYF
.,TRBJ2-7,TRBV20-1,.,TGCAGTGCTTCGTCCAGGACCTACGAGCAGTACTTC,CSASSRTYEQYF
.,TRBJ1-5,TRBV13,.,TGTGCCAGCAGCAGCCGACAGTGGAATCAGCCCCAGCATTTT,CASSSRQWNQPQHF
once,TRBJ1-5,TRBV6-1,.,TGTGCCAGCAGTGAATCCAGTGGGGCCCAGCATTTT,CASSESSGAQHF
.,TRBJ1-1,TRBV5-4,.,TGTGCCAGCAGCCGTTTGACCTCGGAAGCTTTCTTT,CASSRLTSEAFF
.,TRBJ2-1,TRBV27,.,TGTGCCAGCAGTTTATTCCAACCTTTCTCCTACAATGAGCAGTTCTTC,CASSLFQPFSYNEQFF
.,TRBJ2-3,TRBV3-1,TRBD1,TGTGCCAGCAGCACAGGGGCGGATACGCAGTATTTT,CASSTGADTQYF
.,TRBJ1-2,TRBV29-1,.,TGCAGCATCCCTCACCCGGGCCGGGACTATGGCTACACCTTC,CSIPHPGRDYGYTF
.,TRBJ1-5,TRBV7-9,.,TGTGCCAGCAGCTTGGGAGGGAAGCCCCAGCATTTT,CASSLGGKPQHF
.,TRBJ2-7,TRBV4-2,.,TGTGCCAGCAGCCTGAGAGACGGTGCCTACGAGCAGTACTTC,CASSLRDGAYEQYF
.,TRBJ1-2,TRBV20-1,.,TGCAGTGCTAGAGATAGAACGGGGGGAGTCAATGGCTACACCTTC,CSARDRTGGVNGYTF
.,TRBJ1-5,TRBV2,.,TGTGCCAGCAGTGACTCTCGTCAGCCCCAGCATTTT,CASSDSRQPQHF
.,TRBJ1-6,TRBV5-6,.,TGTGCCAGCAGCCTAGACTCCTATAATTCACCCCTCCACTTT,CASSLDSYNSPLHF
.,TRBJ1-1,TRBV4-2,TRBD1,TGTGCCAGCAGCCAAGCCCCGACAGGGGTGAACACTGAAGCTTTCTTT,CASSQAPTGVNTEAFF
.,TRBJ2-1,TRBV7-9,TRBD2,TGTGCCAGCAGCTTTTCCGGACTAGCGGCCTCCTACAATGAGCAGTTCTTC,CASSFSGLAASYNEQFF
.,TRBJ1-2,TRBV20-1,.,TGCAGTGCGATTAGGACGGTGCTTGGGGATGGCTACACCTTC,CSAIRTVLGDGYTF
.,TRBJ2-3,TRBV12-3/TRBV12-4,.,TGTGCCAGTTTTGTCAGCTCAGGCGCAGATACGCAGTATTTT,CASFVSSGADTQYF
.,TRBJ2-1,TRBV4-3,.,TGCGCCAGCAGCCAAGATAGGGCTAGCGCCTACAATGAGCAGTTCTTC,CASSQDRASAYNEQFF
.,TRBJ2-3,TRBV3-1,.,TGTGCCAGCAGCCAACCGGGAGCGGATACGCAGTATTTT,CASSQPGADTQYF
.,TRBJ2-3,TRBV9,.,TGTGCCAGCAGCGGGGGAGCTAGCACAGATACGCAGTATTTT,CASSGGASTDTQYF
.,TRBJ2-5,TRBV7-9,.,TGTGCCAGCAGCTTAGCGCCGACAGGGAGGGAGACCCAGTACTTC,CASSLAPTGRETQYF